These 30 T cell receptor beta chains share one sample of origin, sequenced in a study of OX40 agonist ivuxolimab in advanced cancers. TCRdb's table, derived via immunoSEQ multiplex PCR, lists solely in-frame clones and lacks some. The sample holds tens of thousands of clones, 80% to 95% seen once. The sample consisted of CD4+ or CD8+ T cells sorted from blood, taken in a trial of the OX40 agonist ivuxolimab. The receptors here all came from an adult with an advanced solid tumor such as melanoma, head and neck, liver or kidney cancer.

The CDR3 region has the DNA TGTGCCAGTAGTATCGATTTAGGAGGGAGCCCCACAGATACGCAGTATTTT. It encodes CASSIDLGGSPTDTQYF. The chain is built from TRBV19 and TRBJ2-3; a possible D gene is TRBD2 (6 bases). This CDR3 comprises 17 residues. V lost 3 bases and J 2 bases, leaving 18 bases between the germline ends. Germline V gene data show CDR1 as LNHDA and CDR2 as SQIVND (reference sequence).

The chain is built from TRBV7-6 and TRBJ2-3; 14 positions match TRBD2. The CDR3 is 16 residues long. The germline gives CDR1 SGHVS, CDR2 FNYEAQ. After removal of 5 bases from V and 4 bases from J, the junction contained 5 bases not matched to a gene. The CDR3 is CASSLGLAGGADTQYF. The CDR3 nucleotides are TGTGCCAGCAGCCTAGGACTAGCGGGAGGTGCAGATACGCAGTATTTT.

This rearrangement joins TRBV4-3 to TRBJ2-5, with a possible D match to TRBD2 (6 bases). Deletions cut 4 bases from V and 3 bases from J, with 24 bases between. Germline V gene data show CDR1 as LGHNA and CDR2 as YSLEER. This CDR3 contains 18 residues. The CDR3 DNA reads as TGCGCCAGCAGCCCACGGGAGACCCAGCGGTCAAAAAAAGAGACCCAGTACTTC. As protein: CASSPRETQRSKKETQYF.

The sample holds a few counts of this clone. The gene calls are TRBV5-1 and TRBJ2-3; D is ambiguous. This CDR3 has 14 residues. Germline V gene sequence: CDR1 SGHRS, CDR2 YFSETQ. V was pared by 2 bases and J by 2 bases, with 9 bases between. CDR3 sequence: CASSFGQSTDTQYF. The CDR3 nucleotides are TGCGCCAGCAGCTTTGGTCAATCCACAGATACGCAGTATTTT.

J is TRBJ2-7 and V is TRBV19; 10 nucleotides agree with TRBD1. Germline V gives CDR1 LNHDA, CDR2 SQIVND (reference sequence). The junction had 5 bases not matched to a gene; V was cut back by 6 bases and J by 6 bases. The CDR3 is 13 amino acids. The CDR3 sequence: CASRTGTGVEQYF. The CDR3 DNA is TGTGCCAGTAGAACCGGGACAGGGGTCGAGCAGTACTTC.

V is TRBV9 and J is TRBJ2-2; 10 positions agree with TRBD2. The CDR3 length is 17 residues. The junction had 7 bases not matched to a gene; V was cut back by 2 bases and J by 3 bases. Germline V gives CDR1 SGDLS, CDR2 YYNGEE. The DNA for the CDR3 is TGTGCCAGCAGCGTCGCGCCTAGCGGGAGCTACACCGGGGAGCTGTTTTTT. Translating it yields CASSVAPSGSYTGELFF.

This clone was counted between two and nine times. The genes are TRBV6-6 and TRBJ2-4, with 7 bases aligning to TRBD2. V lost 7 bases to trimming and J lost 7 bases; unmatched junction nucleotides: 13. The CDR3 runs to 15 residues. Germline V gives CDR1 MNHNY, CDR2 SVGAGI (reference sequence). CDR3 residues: CASTFAAGTANIQYF. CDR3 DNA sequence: TGTGCCAGCACCTTCGCAGCGGGGACGGCGAACATTCAGTACTTC.

The CDR3, as DNA: TGTGCCAGCACCTTACCGGGGGAAGAGACCCAGTACTTC. Translating gives CASTLPGEETQYF. V and J are TRBV6-5 and TRBJ2-5; the D gene is possibly TRBD2 (6 bases). Germline CDR1 is MNHEY and CDR2 is SVGAGI. The ends were cut back, 7 bases at V and 3 bases at J, with 12 bases in the middle. This CDR3 has 13 residues.

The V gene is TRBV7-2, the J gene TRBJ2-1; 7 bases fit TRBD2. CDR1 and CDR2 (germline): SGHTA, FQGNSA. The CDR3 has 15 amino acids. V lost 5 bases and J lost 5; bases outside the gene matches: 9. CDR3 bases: TGTGCCAGCAGCCCTCAGACGGGAGGTCACAATGAGCAGTTCTTC. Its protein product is CASSPQTGGHNEQFF.

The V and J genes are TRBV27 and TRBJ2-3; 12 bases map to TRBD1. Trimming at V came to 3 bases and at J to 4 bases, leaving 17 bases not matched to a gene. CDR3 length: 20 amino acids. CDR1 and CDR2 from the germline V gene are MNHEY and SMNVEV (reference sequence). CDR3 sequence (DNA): TGTGCCAGCAGTTTCACCCCGGGACAGGGGGCAGGCGGGAGGGCAGATACGCAGTATTTT. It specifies CASSFTPGQGAGGRADTQYF.

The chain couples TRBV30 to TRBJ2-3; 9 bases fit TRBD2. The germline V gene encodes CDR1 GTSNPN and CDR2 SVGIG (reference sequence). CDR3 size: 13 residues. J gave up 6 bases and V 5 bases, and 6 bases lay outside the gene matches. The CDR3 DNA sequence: TGTGCCTGGGGATGGACTAGCGTGGATACGCAGTATTTT. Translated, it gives CAWGWTSVDTQYF.

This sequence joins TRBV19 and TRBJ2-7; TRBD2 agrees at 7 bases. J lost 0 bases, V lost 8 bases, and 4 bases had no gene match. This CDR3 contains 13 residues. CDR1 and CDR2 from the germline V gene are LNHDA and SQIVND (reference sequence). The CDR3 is CASARDYSYEQYF. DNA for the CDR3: TGTGCCAGTGCCCGGGACTACTCCTACGAGCAGTACTTC. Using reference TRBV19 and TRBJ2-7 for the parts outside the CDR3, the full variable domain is DGGITQSPKYLFRKEGQNVTLSCEQNLNHDAMYWYRQDPGQGLRLIYYSQIVNDFQKGDIAEGYSVSREKKESFPLTVTSAQKNPTAFYLCASARDYSYEQYFGPGTRLTVT.

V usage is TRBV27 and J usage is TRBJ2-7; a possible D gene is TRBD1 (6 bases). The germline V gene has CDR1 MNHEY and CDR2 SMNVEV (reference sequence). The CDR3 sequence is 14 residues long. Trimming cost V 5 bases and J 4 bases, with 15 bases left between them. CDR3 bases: TGTGCCAGCAGTCCGAGGACAGAATCTTACGAGCAGTACTTC. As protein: CASSPRTESYEQYF.

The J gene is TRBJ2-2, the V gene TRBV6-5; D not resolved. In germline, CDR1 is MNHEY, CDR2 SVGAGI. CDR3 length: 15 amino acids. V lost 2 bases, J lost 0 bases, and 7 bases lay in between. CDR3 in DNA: TGTGCCAGCAGTTACCGCAGGTCGAACACCGGGGAGCTGTTTTTT. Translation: CASSYRRSNTGELFF.

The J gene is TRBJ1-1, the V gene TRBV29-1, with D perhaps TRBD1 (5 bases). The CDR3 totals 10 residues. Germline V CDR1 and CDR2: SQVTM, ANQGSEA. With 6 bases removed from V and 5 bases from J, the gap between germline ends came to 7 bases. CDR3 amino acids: CSVGETEAFF. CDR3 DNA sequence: TGCAGCGTAGGGGAGACTGAAGCTTTCTTT.

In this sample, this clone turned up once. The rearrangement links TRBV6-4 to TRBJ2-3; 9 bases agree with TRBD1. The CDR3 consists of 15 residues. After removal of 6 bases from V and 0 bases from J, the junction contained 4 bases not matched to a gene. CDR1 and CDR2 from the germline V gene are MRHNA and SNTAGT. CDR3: CASSDRGSSTDTQYF. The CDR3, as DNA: TGTGCCAGCAGCGACAGGGGGTCTAGCACAGATACGCAGTATTTT.

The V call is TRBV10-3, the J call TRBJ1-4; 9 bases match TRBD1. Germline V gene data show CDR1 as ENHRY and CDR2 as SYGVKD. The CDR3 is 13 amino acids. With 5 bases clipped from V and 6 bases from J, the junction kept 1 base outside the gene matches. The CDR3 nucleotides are TGTGCCATCAGTCGGGACAGGGATGAAAAACTGTTTTTT. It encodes CAISRDRDEKLFF.

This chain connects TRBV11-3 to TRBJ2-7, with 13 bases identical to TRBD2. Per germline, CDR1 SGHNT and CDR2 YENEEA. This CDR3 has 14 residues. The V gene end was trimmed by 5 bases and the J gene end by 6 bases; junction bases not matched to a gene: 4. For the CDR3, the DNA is TGTGCCAGCAGCGGACTAGCGGGAGTCGGCGAGCAGTACTTC. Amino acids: CASSGLAGVGEQYF.

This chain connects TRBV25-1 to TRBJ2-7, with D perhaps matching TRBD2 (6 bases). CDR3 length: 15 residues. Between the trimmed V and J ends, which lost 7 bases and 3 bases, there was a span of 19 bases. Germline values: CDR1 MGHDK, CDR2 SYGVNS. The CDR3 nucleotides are TGTGCCAGCACCCCCAGCGGGTTAAAAGGCTACGAGCAGTACTTC. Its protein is CASTPSGLKGYEQYF.

CDR3 region: CASSYSGSGTLETQYF. CDR3 DNA: TGTGCCAGCAGTTACTCGGGTAGCGGGACCCTGGAGACCCAGTACTTC. The chain links TRBV6-5 to TRBJ2-5; 8 positions match TRBD2. The J segment lost 5 bases and the V segment lost 0 bases, leaving 8 bases of the junction unmatched. Germline loops: CDR1 MNHEY, CDR2 SVGAGI. This CDR3 spans 16 amino acids.

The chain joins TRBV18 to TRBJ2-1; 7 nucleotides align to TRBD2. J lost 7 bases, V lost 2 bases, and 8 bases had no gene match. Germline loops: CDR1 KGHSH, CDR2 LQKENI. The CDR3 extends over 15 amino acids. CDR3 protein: CASSPGRAGSNEQFF. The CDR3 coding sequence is TGTGCCAGCTCACCAGGGAGGGCCGGGTCAAATGAGCAGTTCTTC.

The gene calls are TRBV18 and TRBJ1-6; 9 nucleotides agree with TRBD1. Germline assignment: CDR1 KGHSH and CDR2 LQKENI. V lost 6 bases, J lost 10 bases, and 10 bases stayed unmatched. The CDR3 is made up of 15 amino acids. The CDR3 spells CASSPGQGLISPLHF. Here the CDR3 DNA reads TGTGCCAGCTCGCCGGGACAGGGTCTAATCTCACCCCTCCACTTT.

The CDR3: CASSEGLAGVYEQFF. DNA for the CDR3: TGTGCCAGCAGCGAGGGACTAGCGGGAGTCTATGAGCAGTTCTTC. V gene TRBV9 combines with J gene TRBJ2-1, with 14 bases matching TRBD2. The CDR3 totals 15 residues. Per the germline V gene, CDR1 is SGDLS and CDR2 is YYNGEE. The ends lost 3 bases at V and 8 bases at J; junction bases unmatched: 4.

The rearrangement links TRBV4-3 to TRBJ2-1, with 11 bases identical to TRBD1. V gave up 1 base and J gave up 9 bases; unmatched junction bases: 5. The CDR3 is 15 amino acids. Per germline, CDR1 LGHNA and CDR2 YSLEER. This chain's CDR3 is CASSQGTGGRGEQFF. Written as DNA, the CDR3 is TGCGCCAGCAGCCAAGGGACAGGGGGCCGGGGTGAGCAGTTCTTC.

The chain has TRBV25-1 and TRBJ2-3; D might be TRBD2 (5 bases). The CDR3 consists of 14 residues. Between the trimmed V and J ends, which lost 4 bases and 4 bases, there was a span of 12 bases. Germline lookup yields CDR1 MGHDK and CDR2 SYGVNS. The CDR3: CASSGGSGPDTQYF. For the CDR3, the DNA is TGTGCCAGCAGTGGCGGGTCGGGCCCAGATACGCAGTATTTT.

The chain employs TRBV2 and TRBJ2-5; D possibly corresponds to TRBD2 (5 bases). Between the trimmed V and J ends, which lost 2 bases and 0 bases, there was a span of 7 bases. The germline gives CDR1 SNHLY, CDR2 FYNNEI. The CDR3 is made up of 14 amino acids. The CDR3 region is CASSESDYQETQYF. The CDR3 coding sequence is TGTGCCAGCAGTGAATCGGACTACCAAGAGACCCAGTACTTC.

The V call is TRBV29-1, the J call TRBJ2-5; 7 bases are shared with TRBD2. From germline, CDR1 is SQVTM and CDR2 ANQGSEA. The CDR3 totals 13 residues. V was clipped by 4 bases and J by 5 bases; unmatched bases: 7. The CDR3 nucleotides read TGCAGCGTTGCCTTATACGGGGGGGAGACCCAGTACTTC. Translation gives CSVALYGGETQYF.

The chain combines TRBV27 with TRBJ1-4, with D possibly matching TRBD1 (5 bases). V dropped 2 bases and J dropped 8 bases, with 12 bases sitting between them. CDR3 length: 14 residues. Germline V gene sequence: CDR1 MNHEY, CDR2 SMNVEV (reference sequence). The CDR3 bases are TGTGCCAGCAGTTTAGCAGGGAATGGAGAAAAACTGTTTTTT. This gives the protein CASSLAGNGEKLFF. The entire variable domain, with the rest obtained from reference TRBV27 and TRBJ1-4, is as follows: EAQVTQNPRYLITVTGKKLTVTCSQNMNHEYMSWYRQDPGLGLRQIYYSMNVEVTDKGDVPEGYKVSRKEKRNFPLILESPSPNQTSLYFCASSLAGNGEKLFFGSGTQLSVL.

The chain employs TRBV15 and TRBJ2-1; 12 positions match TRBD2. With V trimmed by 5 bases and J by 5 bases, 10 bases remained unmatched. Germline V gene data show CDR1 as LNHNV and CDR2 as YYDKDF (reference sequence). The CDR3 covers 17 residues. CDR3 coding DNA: TGTGCCACCAGCGGACTAGAGGGACTAGCGGGCAACAATGAGCAGTTCTTC. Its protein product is CATSGLEGLAGNNEQFF.

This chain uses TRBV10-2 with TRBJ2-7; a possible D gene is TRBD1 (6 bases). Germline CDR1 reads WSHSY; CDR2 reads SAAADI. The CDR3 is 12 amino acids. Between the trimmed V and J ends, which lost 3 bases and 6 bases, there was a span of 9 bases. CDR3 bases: TGCGCCAGCAGTGACCTCAGGGGCGAGCAGTACTTC. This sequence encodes CASSDLRGEQYF.